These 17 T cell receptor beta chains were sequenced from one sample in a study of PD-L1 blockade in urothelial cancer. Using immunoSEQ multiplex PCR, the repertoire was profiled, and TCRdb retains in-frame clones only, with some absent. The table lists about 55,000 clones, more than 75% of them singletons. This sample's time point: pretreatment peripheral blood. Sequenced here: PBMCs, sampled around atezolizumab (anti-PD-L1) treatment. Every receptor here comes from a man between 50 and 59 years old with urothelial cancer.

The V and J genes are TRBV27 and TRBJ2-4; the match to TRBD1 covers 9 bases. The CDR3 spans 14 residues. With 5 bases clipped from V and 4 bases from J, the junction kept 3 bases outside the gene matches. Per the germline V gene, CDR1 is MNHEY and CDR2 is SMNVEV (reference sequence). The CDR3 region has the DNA TGTGCCAGCAGTACCGGGACAGGGAAAAACATTCAGTACTTC. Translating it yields CASSTGTGKNIQYF.

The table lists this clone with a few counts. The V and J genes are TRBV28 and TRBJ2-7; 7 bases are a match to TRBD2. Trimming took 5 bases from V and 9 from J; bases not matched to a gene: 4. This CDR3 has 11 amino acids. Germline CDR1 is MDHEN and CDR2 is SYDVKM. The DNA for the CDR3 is TGTGCCAGCAGTCATCGACTAGCGCAGTACTTC. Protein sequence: CASSHRLAQYF.

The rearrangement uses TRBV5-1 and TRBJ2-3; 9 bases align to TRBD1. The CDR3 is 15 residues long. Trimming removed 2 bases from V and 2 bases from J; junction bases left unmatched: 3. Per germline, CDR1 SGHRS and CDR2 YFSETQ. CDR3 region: CASSLQGAITDTQYF. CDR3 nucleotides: TGCGCCAGCAGCTTACAGGGGGCAATCACAGATACGCAGTATTTT.

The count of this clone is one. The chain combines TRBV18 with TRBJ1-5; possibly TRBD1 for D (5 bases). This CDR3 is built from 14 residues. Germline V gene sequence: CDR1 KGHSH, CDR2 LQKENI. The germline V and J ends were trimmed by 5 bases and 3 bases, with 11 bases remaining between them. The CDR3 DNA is TGTGCCAGCTCAGAGGCAGGGAACAATCAGCCCCAGCATTTT. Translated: CASSEAGNNQPQHF. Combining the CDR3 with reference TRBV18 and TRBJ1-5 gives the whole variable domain NAGVMQNPRHLVRRRGQEARLRCSPMKGHSHVYWYRQLPEEGLKFMVYLQKENIIDESGMPKERFSAEFPKEGPSILRIQQVVRGDSAAYFCASSEAGNNQPQHFGDGTRLSIL.

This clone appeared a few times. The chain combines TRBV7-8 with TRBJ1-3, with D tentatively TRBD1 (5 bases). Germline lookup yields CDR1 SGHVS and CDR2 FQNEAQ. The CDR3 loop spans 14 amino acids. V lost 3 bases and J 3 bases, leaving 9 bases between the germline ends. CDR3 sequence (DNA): TGTGCCAGCAGCTTCGGACAAATTGGAAACACCATATATTTT. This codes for CASSFGQIGNTIYF. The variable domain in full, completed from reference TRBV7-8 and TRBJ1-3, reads GAGVSQSPRYKVAKRGQDVALRCDPISGHVSLFWYQQALGQGPEFLTYFQNEAQLDKSGLPSDRFFAERPEGSVSTLKIQRTQQEDSAVYLCASSFGQIGNTIYFGEGSWLTVV.

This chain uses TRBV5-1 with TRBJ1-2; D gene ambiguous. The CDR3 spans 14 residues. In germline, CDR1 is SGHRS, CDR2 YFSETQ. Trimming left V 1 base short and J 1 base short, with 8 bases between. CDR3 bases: TGCGCCAGCAGCTTGTCGGGATATAACTATGGCTACACCTTC. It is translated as CASSLSGYNYGYTF.

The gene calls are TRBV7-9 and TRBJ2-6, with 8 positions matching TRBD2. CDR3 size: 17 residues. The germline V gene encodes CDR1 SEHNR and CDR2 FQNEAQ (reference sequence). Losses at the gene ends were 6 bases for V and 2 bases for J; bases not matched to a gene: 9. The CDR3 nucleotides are TGTGCCAGCAGTGTGGAGACTAGCGTTCCTGGGGCCAACGTCCTGACTTTC. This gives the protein CASSVETSVPGANVLTF.

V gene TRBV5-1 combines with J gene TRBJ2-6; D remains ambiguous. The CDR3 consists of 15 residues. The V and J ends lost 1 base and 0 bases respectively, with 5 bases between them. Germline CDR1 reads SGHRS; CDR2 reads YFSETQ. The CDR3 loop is CASSLFSSGANVLTF. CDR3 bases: TGCGCCAGCAGCTTGTTCAGCTCTGGGGCCAACGTCCTGACTTTC.

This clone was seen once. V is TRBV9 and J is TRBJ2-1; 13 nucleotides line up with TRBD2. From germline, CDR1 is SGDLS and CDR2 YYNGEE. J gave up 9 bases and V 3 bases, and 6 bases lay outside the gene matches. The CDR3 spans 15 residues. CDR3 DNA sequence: TGTGCCAGCAGCGGAGGACTAGCGGGAGTTGGTGAGCAGTTCTTC. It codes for CASSGGLAGVGEQFF.

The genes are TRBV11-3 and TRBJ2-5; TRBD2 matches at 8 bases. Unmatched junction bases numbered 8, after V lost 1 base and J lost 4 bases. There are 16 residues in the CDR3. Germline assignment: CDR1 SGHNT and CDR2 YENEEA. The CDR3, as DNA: TGTGCCAGCAGCTTAGGAGGCGGGGGGCCCGGAGAGACCCAGTACTTC. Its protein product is CASSLGGGGPGETQYF.

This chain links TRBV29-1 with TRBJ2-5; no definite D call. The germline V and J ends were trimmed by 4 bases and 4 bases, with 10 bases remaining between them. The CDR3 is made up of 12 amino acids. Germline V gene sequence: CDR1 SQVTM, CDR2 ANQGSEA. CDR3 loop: CSVVGVVETQYF. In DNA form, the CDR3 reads TGCAGCGTTGTCGGTGTAGTAGAGACCCAGTACTTC.

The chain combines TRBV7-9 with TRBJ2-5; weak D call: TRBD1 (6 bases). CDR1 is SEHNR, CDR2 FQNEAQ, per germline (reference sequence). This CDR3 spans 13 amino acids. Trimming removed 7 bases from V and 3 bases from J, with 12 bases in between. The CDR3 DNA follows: TGTGCCAGCAACCGCGGACAGAAAGAGACCCAGTACTTC. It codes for CASNRGQKETQYF.

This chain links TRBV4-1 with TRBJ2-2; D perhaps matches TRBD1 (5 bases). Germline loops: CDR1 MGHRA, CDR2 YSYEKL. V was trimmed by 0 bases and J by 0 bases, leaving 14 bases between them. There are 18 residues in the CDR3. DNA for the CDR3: TGCGCCAGCAGCCAAGAAGTTAGGGGCTACGCGAACACCGGGGAGCTGTTTTTT. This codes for CASSQEVRGYANTGELFF.

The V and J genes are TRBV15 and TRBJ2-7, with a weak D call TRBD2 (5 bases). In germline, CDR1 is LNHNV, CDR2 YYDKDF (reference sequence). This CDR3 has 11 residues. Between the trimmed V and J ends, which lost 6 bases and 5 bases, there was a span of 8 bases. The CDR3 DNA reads TGTGCCACCAGGGACGGGAACGAGCAGTACTTC. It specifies CATRDGNEQYF.

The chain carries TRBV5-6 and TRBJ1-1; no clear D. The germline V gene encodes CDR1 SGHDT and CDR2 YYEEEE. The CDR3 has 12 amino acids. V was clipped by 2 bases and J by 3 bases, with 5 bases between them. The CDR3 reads CASSLPDTEAFF. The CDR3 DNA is TGTGCCAGCAGCTTACCGGACACTGAAGCTTTCTTT. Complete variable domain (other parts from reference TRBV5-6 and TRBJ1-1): DAGVTQSPTHLIKTRGQQVTLRCSPKSGHDTVSWYQQALGQGPQFIFQYYEEEERQRGNFPDRFSGHQFPNYSSELNVNALLLGDSALYLCASSLPDTEAFFGQGTRLTVV.

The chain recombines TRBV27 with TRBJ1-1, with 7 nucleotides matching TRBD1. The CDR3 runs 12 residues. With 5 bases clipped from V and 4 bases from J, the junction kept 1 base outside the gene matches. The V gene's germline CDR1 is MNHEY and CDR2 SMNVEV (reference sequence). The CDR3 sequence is CASSGQATEAFF. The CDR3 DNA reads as TGTGCCAGCAGTGGACAGGCCACTGAAGCTTTCTTT.

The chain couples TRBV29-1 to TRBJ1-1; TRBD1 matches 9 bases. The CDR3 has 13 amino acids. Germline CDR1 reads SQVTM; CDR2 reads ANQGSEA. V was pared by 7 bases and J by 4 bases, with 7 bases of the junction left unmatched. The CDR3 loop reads CSAWTGESTEAFF. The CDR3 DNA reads TGCAGCGCCTGGACAGGGGAGAGCACTGAAGCTTTCTTT.